The rows below give T cell receptor beta chains drawn from one sample of a study of CXCR3-negative and CXCR3-positive naive CD8 T cells. TCRdb re-called the 5' RACE reads; every CDR3 protein appears as one record, without DNA. This repertoire includes 90,000 to 150,000 distinct CDR3 sequences. The specimen sequenced was naive CXCR3+ CD8+ T cells from blood. These receptors came from a human donor in good health. Some clones in this sample may be carry-over from other donors' samples. Both conserved end residues are part of each CDR3.

V	length	J	CDR3
TRBV4-1	13	TRBJ2-1	CASSQVRGYEQFF
TRBV5-1	17	TRBJ1-6	CASPTGREGLDNSPLHF
TRBV29-1	13	TRBJ2-5	CSVVEHPQETQYF
TRBV11-2	19	TRBJ2-7	CASSRAWASGVGSSYEQYF
TRBV5-1	13	TRBJ2-7	CASSAALSYEQYF
TRBV28	14	TRBJ1-1	CASSQRGGYTEAFF
TRBV11-2	12	TRBJ1-4	CASRSTLGKLFF
TRBV6-6	14	TRBJ2-7	CASRPTLTGYEQYF
TRBV2	12	TRBJ2-7	CASSQRDYEQYF
TRBV29-1	14	TRBJ2-2	CSVAWGTYTGELFF
TRBV29-1	13	TRBJ2-7	CSVPGQGYHEQYF
TRBV4-1	16	TRBJ2-3	CASSPEGQVTTDTQYF
TRBV5-5	17	TRBJ2-1	CASSKTSGRSSYNEQFF
TRBV10-3	15	TRBJ2-5	CAISENDRGPETQYF
TRBV12-5	12	TRBJ2-7	CASGSNSYEQYF
TRBV5-1	12	TRBJ2-7	CASSFARGEQYF
TRBV7-9	15	TRBJ1-1	CASSFMTGVNTEAFF
TRBV4-2	16	TRBJ2-3	CASSQGVRYSTDTQYF
TRBV2	14	TRBJ2-7	CASSLLALVDEKYF
TRBV7-9	16	TRBJ1-2	CASSPDRGQANYGYTF
TRBV7-9	14	TRBJ2-5	CASSLVEVGETQYF
TRBV11-2	12	TRBJ2-1	CASSFSSNERFF
TRBV6-6	14	TRBJ1-1	CASSLRTGNTEAFF
TRBV5-1	15	TRBJ1-2	CASSLHQGPLYGYTF
TRBV15	16	TRBJ2-3	CATSSGGGSSGDTQYF